The rows below give T cell receptor beta chains drawn from one sample of a study of cytomegalovirus exposure and HLA in healthy donors. The repertoire was sequenced with immunoSEQ multiplex PCR; TCRdb's copy has only in-frame clones and lacks some. There are 140,000 or so clones in the sample; approximately 9% occur only once, and less than 2% lies in the top ten. Sequencing input: PBMCs. These receptors all come from a male donor in good health and CMV-seronegative. The CDR3 runs from the conserved cysteine through the conserved F or W. Fields, in order: D gene, V gene, clone size, J gene, CDR3 DNA, CDR3 protein. D genes are given only for firm matches. Rows give clone size only sometimes, using once, few, many, or a class for an expanded clone.

d_gene: TRBD2; v_gene: TRBV6-5; abundance: few; j_gene: TRBJ2-7; CDR3nt: TGTGCCAGCAGGGGAGGACTAGCGGGAGGATACGAGCAGTACTTC; CDR3aa: CASRGGLAGGYEQYF
d_gene: TRBD2; v_gene: TRBV19; abundance: NA; j_gene: TRBJ2-5; CDR3nt: TGTGCCAGTAGTTCTCATAGCGGGGGGAAAGAGACCCAGTACTTC; CDR3aa: CASSSHSGGKETQYF
d_gene: NA; v_gene: TRBV4-3; abundance: once; j_gene: TRBJ1-2; CDR3nt: TGCGCCAGCAGCCAAGATTCGGGGGGTTATTATGGCTACACCTTC; CDR3aa: CASSQDSGGYYGYTF
d_gene: TRBD1; v_gene: TRBV6-5; abundance: NA; j_gene: TRBJ1-2; CDR3nt: TGTGCCAGCAGTTACTCCCCGGGACAGGGGCAGGGCTACACCTTC; CDR3aa: CASSYSPGQGQGYTF
d_gene: NA; v_gene: TRBV4-3; abundance: NA; j_gene: TRBJ1-2; CDR3nt: TGCGCCAGCAGCCAAGATAGGCTCAGGGGCGCTAACTATGGCTACACCTTC; CDR3aa: CASSQDRLRGANYGYTF
d_gene: NA; v_gene: TRBV19; abundance: few; j_gene: TRBJ1-5; CDR3nt: TGTGCCAGTACCGGACAAGGTTATCAAGATAGCAATCAGCCCCAGCATTTT; CDR3aa: CASTGQGYQDSNQPQHF
d_gene: NA; v_gene: TRBV20-1; abundance: few; j_gene: TRBJ1-5; CDR3nt: TGCAGTGCTTCCAGGGCACAGCCCCAGCATTTT; CDR3aa: CSASRAQPQHF
d_gene: NA; v_gene: TRBV2; abundance: NA; j_gene: TRBJ1-3; CDR3nt: TGTGCCAGCAGTGATGGCAGCGGCTCTGGAAACACCATATATTTT; CDR3aa: CASSDGSGSGNTIYF
d_gene: NA; v_gene: TRBV21-1; abundance: NA; j_gene: TRBJ2-7; CDR3nt: TGTGCCAGCAGTGTAGGTGGGGGGGAGGGCTTCGAGCAGTACTTC; CDR3aa: CASSVGGGEGFEQYF
d_gene: TRBD1; v_gene: TRBV2; abundance: NA; j_gene: TRBJ1-2; CDR3nt: TGTGCCAGCACCTCAGGGGGCCTTGGCTACACCTTC; CDR3aa: CASTSGGLGYTF
d_gene: TRBD1; v_gene: TRBV7-9; abundance: few; j_gene: TRBJ2-5; CDR3nt: TGTGCCAGCAGCTTAGGACAGGGAAGCCAAGAGACCCAGTACTTC; CDR3aa: CASSLGQGSQETQYF
d_gene: NA; v_gene: TRBV18; abundance: NA; j_gene: TRBJ1-1; CDR3nt: TGTGCCAGCTCACCAGACAGGATCCCCCTGAACACTGAAGCTTTCTTT; CDR3aa: CASSPDRIPLNTEAFF
d_gene: NA; v_gene: TRBV9; abundance: NA; j_gene: TRBJ1-2; CDR3nt: TGTGCCAGCGGTGGAGGCCAAAGGGGGAAGGACTATGGCTACACCTTC; CDR3aa: CASGGGQRGKDYGYTF
d_gene: NA; v_gene: TRBV11-2; abundance: NA; j_gene: TRBJ2-7; CDR3nt: TGTGCCAGCAGCCCCAGCCGACAGGCCAGTTACGAGCAGTACTTC; CDR3aa: CASSPSRQASYEQYF
d_gene: NA; v_gene: TRBV7-3; abundance: few; j_gene: TRBJ2-2; CDR3nt: TGTGCCAGCAGCTCCTCACGGGTACCCGGGGAGCTGTTTTTT; CDR3aa: CASSSSRVPGELFF